Given below is one T cell receptor (beta chain) in context. Its antigen is as yet unknown. Preparation of TCR beta libraries was done by quantitative 5'-RACE with molecular barcodes. TCRdb processed the 5' RACE reads anew with MiXCR; each CDR3 protein has one entry. The sample contains roughly 700,000 distinct CDR3 sequences, roughly 20% of which appear only once. This record comes from a study of CD8 T cells in ankylosing spondylitis. V gave up 8 bases and J gave up 0 bases, with 22 bases separating them. Germline V gene sequence: CDR1 SGHAT, CDR2 FQDESV (reference sequence). This CDR3 region has 18 residues. Findings of the study overall: The study identified a TCR beta motif of eight highly homologous variants that appeared characteristic of ankylosing spondylitis blood. Some motif variants were previously reported in reactive arthritis synovial fluid and blood. Matched ankylosing spondylitis synovial fluid reportedly showed significant enrichment of disease-linked clones.

The sample was blood, either unsorted or a sorted T cell fraction (not recorded which). This sequence was found in a male donor with ankylosing spondylitis. This chain links TRBV11-1 with TRBJ2-2; TRBD1 or TRBD2 may be the D gene (6 bases each). CDR3 nucleotide sequence: TGTGCCAGCCGACGGGCGAGGGGGGATATTTCGAACACCGGGGAGCTGTTTTTT. Protein product: CASRRARGDISNTGELFF.